These 10 T cell receptor beta chains originate from one sample sequenced in a study of blood T cell repertoires in COVID-19. The data were produced by immunoSEQ multiplex PCR, yet TCRdb's version contains in-frame clones alone and is incomplete. The profile shows about 350,000 clones, about nine tenths of them singletons. The specimen sequenced was PBMCs or T cells enriched from blood (not recorded which). The receptors shown here come from a woman in her thirties who had been exposed to COVID-19.

The V and J genes are TRBV19 and TRBJ2-7; the D gene is possibly TRBD1 (5 bases). Germline V CDR1 and CDR2: LNHDA, SQIVND (reference sequence). This CDR3 contains 14 residues. The ends were cut back, 2 bases at V and 2 bases at J, with 10 bases in the middle. CDR3 amino acids: CASSIQGRAYEQYF. The CDR3 DNA follows: TGTGCCAGTAGTATACAGGGTCGTGCCTACGAGCAGTACTTC.

The chain employs TRBV9 and TRBJ1-2; possible D gene TRBD1, 6 bases. Trimming stripped 0 bases from V and 6 bases from J, with 12 bases between. The germline gives CDR1 SGDLS, CDR2 YYNGEE. The CDR3 spans 14 residues. The CDR3 DNA follows: TGTGCCAGCAGCGTAGAAACAGGGCACGATGGCTACACCTTC. Its translation is CASSVETGHDGYTF.

V gene TRBV10-3 combines with J gene TRBJ1-1, with D unresolved. CDR1 is ENHRY and CDR2 is SYGVKD in the germline V gene. The CDR3 has 13 amino acids. Trimming pared 7 bases from V and 0 bases from J, leaving 9 bases between. The CDR3 is CAITREVNTEAFF. DNA for the CDR3: TGTGCCATCACCCGGGAGGTGAACACTGAAGCTTTCTTT.

The rearrangement joins TRBV28 to TRBJ1-6; 9 positions match TRBD1. The CDR3 sequence is 14 residues long. V gave up 6 bases and J gave up 7 bases; unmatched junction bases: 4. Germline loops: CDR1 MDHEN, CDR2 SYDVKM. The CDR3 loop is CASRRQGENSPLHF. The CDR3 DNA is TGTGCCAGCAGACGACAGGGGGAAAATTCACCCCTCCACTTT.

J is TRBJ2-1 and V is TRBV14; TRBD2 is a possible D gene (6 bases). Trimming shortened V by 4 bases and J by 8 bases, and 12 bases separated the two germline ends. This CDR3 is 13 amino acids long. Germline CDR1 is SGHDN and CDR2 is FVKESK. This chain's CDR3 is CASSPGGGYEQFF. The CDR3 DNA reads as TGTGCCAGCAGCCCCGGGGGAGGCTATGAGCAGTTCTTC.

This chain connects TRBV7-9 to TRBJ2-3; 14 bases fit TRBD2. Germline-derived CDR1 and CDR2 are SEHNR and FQNEAQ (reference sequence). The CDR3 has 19 residues. The junction had 11 bases not matched to a gene; V was cut back by 2 bases and J by 4 bases. The CDR3 region is CASSLSGTTSGRAPDTQYF. For the CDR3, the DNA is TGTGCCAGCAGCTTATCGGGTACGACTAGCGGGAGGGCCCCAGATACGCAGTATTTT.

In this sample, this clone turned up once. V usage is TRBV7-8 and J usage is TRBJ1-2; D remains ambiguous. V lost 5 bases, J lost 8 bases, and 12 bases lay in between. The CDR3 spans 12 residues. Looked up from germline, CDR1 is SGHVS and CDR2 is FQNEAQ. The CDR3 DNA reads as TGTGCCAGCAGCCCCCTATATAAGGGCTACACCTTC. Protein product: CASSPLYKGYTF.

The gene calls are TRBV7-9 and TRBJ2-7, with D tentatively TRBD1 (6 bases). Trimming removed 2 bases at V and 0 bases at J, with 14 bases between. CDR3 size: 16 residues. From germline, CDR1 is SEHNR and CDR2 FQNEAQ (reference sequence). CDR3 loop: CASSLSQGHSSYEQYF. The CDR3 nucleotides are TGTGCCAGCAGCTTATCCCAGGGGCATAGCTCCTACGAGCAGTACTTC.

This clone showed up just once. The chain uses TRBV9 and TRBJ1-4, with D unclear. With 4 bases removed from V and 0 bases from J, the gap between germline ends came to 10 bases. Germline V gene lookup returns CDR1 SGDLS and CDR2 YYNGEE. The CDR3 runs to 15 residues. CDR3 in amino acids: CASSSRLATNEKLFF. The CDR3 DNA follows: TGTGCCAGCAGCTCCAGACTTGCAACTAATGAAAAACTGTTTTTT.

CDR3 sequence (DNA): TGTGCCAGCGGAGGTTGGGCTAGCAGAGGGTACGAGCAGTACTTC. Protein sequence: CASGGWASRGYEQYF. The chain recombines TRBV27 with TRBJ2-7, with a tentative D call TRBD2 (5 bases). Trimming pared 8 bases from V and 4 bases from J, leaving 21 bases between. Per germline, CDR1 MNHEY and CDR2 SMNVEV (reference sequence). This CDR3 has 15 residues.